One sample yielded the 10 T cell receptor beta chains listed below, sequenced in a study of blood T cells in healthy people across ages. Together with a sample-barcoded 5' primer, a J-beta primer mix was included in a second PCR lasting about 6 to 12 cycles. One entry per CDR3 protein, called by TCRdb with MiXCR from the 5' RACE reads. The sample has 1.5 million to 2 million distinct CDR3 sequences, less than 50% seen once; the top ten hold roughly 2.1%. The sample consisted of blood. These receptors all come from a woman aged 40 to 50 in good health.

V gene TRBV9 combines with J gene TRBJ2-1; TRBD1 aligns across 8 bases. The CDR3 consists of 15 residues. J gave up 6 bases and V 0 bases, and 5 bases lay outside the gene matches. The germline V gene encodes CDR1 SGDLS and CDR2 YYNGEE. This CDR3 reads CASSVADGQGNEQFF. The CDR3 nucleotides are TGTGCCAGCAGCGTAGCTGACGGACAGGGCAATGAGCAGTTCTTC.

DNA of the CDR3: TGTGCCAGCAGTTTGAGTCAATTGGGCAGAATTCTGAGCTCTGGGGCCAACGTCCTGACTTTC. This codes for CASSLSQLGRILSSGANVLTF. The chain combines TRBV27 with TRBJ2-6; D remains ambiguous. Germline V CDR1 and CDR2: MNHEY, SMNVEV (reference sequence). Trimming shortened V by 3 bases and J by 0 bases, and 24 bases separated the two germline ends. CDR3 length equals 21 residues. The full variable domain, in which reference TRBV27 and TRBJ2-6 provide the parts outside the CDR3, is EAQVTQNPRYLITVTGKKLTVTCSQNMNHEYMSWYRQDPGLGLRQIYYSMNVEVTDKGDVPEGYKVSRKEKRNFPLILESPSPNQTSLYFCASSLSQLGRILSSGANVLTFGAGSRLTVL.

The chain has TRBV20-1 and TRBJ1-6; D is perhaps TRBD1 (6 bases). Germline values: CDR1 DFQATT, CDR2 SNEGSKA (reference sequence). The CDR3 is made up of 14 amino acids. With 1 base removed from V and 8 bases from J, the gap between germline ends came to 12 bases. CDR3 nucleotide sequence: TGCAGTGCTAGAGTATCACAGGGCTATTCACCCCTCCACTTT. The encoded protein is CSARVSQGYSPLHF.

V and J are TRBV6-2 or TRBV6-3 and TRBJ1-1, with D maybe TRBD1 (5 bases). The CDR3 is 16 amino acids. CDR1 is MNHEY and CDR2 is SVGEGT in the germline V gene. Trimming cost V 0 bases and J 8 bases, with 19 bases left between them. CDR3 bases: TGTGCCAGCAGTTACTCGGCGCGGGACGGCCCCGACGAAGCTTTCTTT. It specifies CASSYSARDGPDEAFF.

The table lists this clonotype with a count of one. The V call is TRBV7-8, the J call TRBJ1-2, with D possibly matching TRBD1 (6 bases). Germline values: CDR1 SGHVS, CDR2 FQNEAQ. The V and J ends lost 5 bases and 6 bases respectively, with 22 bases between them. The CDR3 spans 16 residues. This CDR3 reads CASSPATAGDLHGYTF. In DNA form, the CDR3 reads TGTGCCAGCAGCCCCGCCACGGCAGGGGACCTCCATGGCTACACCTTC.

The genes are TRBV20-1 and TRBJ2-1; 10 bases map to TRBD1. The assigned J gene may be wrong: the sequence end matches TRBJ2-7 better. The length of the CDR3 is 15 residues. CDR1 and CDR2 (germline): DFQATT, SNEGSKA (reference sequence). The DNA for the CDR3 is TGCAGTGCTCCGCCCCCGGACAGGGGGTACAATGAGCAGTACTTC. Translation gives CSAPPPDRGYNEQYF.

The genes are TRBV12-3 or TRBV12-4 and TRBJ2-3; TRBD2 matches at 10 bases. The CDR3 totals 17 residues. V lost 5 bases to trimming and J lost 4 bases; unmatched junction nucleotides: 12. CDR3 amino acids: CASSRAFTSGVADTQYF. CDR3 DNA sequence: TGTGCCAGCAGTCGGGCCTTTACTAGCGGGGTAGCAGATACGCAGTATTTT.

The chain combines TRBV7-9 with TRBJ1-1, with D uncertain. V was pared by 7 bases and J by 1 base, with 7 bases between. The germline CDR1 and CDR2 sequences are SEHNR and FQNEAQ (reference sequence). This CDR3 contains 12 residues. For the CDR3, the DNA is TGTGCCAGCACGGCAGGGAACACTGAAGCTTTCTTT. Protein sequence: CASTAGNTEAFF.

The DNA for the CDR3 is TGTGCCAGCAGTGTCGACACCTTTGGCGAGACCCAGTACTTC. Protein sequence: CASSVDTFGETQYF. V and J are TRBV28 and TRBJ2-4; D is undetermined. The J call could be wrong; TRBJ2-5 is a better fit for the DNA end. Germline V gene data show CDR1 as MDHEN and CDR2 as SYDVKM. CDR3 length: 14 amino acids.

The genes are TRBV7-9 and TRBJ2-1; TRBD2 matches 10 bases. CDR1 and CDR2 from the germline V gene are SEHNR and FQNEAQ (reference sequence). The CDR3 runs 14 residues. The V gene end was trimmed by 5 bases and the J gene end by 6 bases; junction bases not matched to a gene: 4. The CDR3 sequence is CASSPSGGPNEQFF. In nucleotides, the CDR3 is TGTGCCAGCAGCCCTAGCGGGGGACCCAATGAGCAGTTCTTC. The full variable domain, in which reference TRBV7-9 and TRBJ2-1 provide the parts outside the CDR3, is DTGVSQNPRHKITKRGQNVTFRCDPISEHNRLYWYRQTLGQGPEFLTYFQNEAQLEKSRLLSDRFSAERPKGSFSTLEIQRTEQGDSAMYLCASSPSGGPNEQFFGPGTRLTVL.